This TCR beta chain is from a study of T cell repertoires in cytomegalovirus infection. In the study overall: The public TCR beta signatures pointed to both CMV infection and matching HLA type. Findings and caveats of the study: Ex vivo, HLA-C-restricted CMV-specific TCR beta clonotypes prevailed over the rest of the response.

TCRdb used MiXCR to reprocess the reads, holding one entry per CDR3 protein. Of 300,000 to 400,000 distinct CDR3 sequences listed, 29% are singletons. To note about this clonotype: As yet, its antigen is unknown.

Trimming at V came to 4 bases and at J to 5 bases, leaving 7 bases not matched to a gene. Germline CDR1 MNHGY, CDR2 SAAAGT. The CDR3 has 16 residues. The TCR sequence derives from a human donor in good health (CMV status not recorded). Some clones in this sample may be carry-over from other donors' samples. This chain joins TRBV6-8 and TRBJ2-2; TRBD2 agrees at 10 bases. The sequenced sample was cultured PBMCs, obtained from culture after CMV antigen stimulation. CDR3: CASSLLAGSGTGELFF. Written as DNA, the CDR3 is TGTGCCAGCAGTTTACTAGCGGGGTCGGGAACCGGGGAGCTGTTTTTT.